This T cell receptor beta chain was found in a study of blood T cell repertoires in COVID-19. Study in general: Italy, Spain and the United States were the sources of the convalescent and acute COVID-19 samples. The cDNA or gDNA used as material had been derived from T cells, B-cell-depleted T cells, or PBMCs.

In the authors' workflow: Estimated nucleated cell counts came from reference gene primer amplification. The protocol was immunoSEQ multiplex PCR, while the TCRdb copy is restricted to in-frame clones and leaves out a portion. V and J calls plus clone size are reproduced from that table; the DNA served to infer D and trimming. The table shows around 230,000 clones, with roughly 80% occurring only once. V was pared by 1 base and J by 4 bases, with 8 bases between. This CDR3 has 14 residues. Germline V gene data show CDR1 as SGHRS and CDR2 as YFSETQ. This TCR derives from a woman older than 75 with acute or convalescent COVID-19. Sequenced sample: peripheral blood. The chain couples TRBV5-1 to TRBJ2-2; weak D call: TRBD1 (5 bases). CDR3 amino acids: CASSLSQVTGELFF. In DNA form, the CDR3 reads TGCGCCAGCAGCTTGTCACAGGTCACCGGGGAGCTGTTTTTT.